A selection of T cell receptor beta chains follows, all from one sample in a study of blood T cell repertoires in COVID-19. Generated by immunoSEQ multiplex PCR, the TCRdb table keeps only in-frame clones and is missing some. Found here are about 380,000 clones, approximately 80% of them singletons; the top ten hold about 1.2%. The sequenced sample was peripheral blood. These receptors came from a human donor with acute or convalescent COVID-19. The donor label of this sample is uncertain. The CDR3 runs from the conserved cysteine through the conserved F or W. A D gene is named only where the DNA matches it firmly. Clone sizes are given selectively: once, few, many, or a class where the clone is expanded.

.	TRBV11-2	TRBJ2-7	TRBD1	CASSPPGTDPYEQYF	TGTGCCAGCAGCCCGCCCGGGACAGACCCCTACGAGCAGTACTTC
.	TRBV10-3	TRBJ2-2	TRBD2	CAIGKGLDNGELFF	TGTGCCATCGGAAAGGGACTAGATAACGGGGAGCTGTTTTTT
.	TRBV30	TRBJ2-2	.	CAWRVRGTNTGELFF	TGTGCCTGGAGGGTAAGAGGGACAAACACCGGGGAGCTGTTTTTT
.	TRBV5-1	TRBJ2-5	.	CASSLATVSPQTQYF	TGCGCCAGCAGCTTGGCTACAGTCTCCCCCCAGACCCAGTACTTC
.	TRBV2	TRBJ2-3	TRBD2	CASSPSGGTDTQYF	TGTGCCAGCAGCCCTAGCGGGGGCACAGATACGCAGTATTTT
once	TRBV7-8	TRBJ2-7	TRBD2	CASSYTWTSGSSYEQYF	TGTGCCAGCAGCTATACCTGGACTAGCGGCAGCTCCTACGAGCAGTACTTC
.	TRBV7-6	TRBJ1-1	TRBD1	CASRKQGAWTEAFF	TGTGCCAGCAGGAAACAGGGGGCTTGGACTGAAGCTTTCTTT
once	TRBV5-6	TRBJ1-1	TRBD1	CASSLGQGGRTEAFF	TGTGCCAGCAGCTTGGGGCAGGGGGGAAGAACTGAAGCTTTCTTT
.	TRBV5-6	TRBJ2-7	.	CASSLWFGYEQYF	TGTGCCAGCAGCTTGTGGTTCGGGTACGAGCAGTACTTC
.	TRBV19	TRBJ2-1	TRBD1	CASTSNSGTGIQRQFF	TGTGCCAGTACTTCGAATTCCGGGACAGGGATACAGCGGCAGTTCTTC
.	TRBV11-2	TRBJ2-1	.	CASSLGGRTNEQFF	TGTGCCAGCAGCTTAGGAGGTAGAACTAATGAGCAGTTCTTC
.	TRBV12-3/TRBV12-4	TRBJ2-3	.	CASSFNTDTQYF	TGTGCCAGCAGTTTTAACACAGATACGCAGTATTTT
.	TRBV19	TRBJ1-1	TRBD1	CASSIRGRGTEAFF	TGTGCCAGTAGTATCAGGGGGCGCGGGACTGAAGCTTTCTTT
.	TRBV28	TRBJ1-2	TRBD1	CATSDRVYGYTF	TGTGCCACCTCGGACAGGGTCTATGGCTACACCTTC
.	TRBV3-1/TRBV3-2	TRBJ2-1	TRBD2	CASSPGLAGYNEQFF	TGTGCCAGCAGCCCTGGGCTAGCGGGTTACAATGAGCAGTTCTTC
.	TRBV3-1/TRBV3-2	TRBJ2-3	TRBD1	CASSPRTGGLDTQYF	TGTGCCAGCAGCCCCCGGACAGGGGGCCTAGATACGCAGTATTTT
.	TRBV27	TRBJ2-1	.	CASRGTPNTNEQFF	TGTGCCAGCAGGGGGACTCCTAATACCAATGAGCAGTTCTTC